Listed here is a single T cell receptor (beta chain). The CDR3 runs to 16 residues. The ends were cut back, 3 bases at V and 0 bases at J, with 14 bases in the middle. CDR1 and CDR2 from the germline V gene are SGHAT and FQNNGV. This entry belongs to a study of patients and donors after allogeneic stem cell transplantation. TCRdb itself ran the RT-PCR reads through MiXCR, one entry per CDR3 protein. The sample holds about 200,000 distinct CDR3 sequences; 38% are singletons and the top ten take 9.5% to 13%. The source is a human donor who was either an allogeneic HSCT recipient or a stem cell or donor lymphocyte infusion donor (not recorded which). It is not recorded whose cells these are; they may come from a transplant donor. The material sequenced was blood, either unsorted or a sorted T cell fraction (not recorded which). The chain joins TRBV11-2 to TRBJ1-1, with D unclear. The CDR3 is CASSFGDTRVNTEAFF. The CDR3, as DNA: TGTGCCAGCAGCTTTGGAGACACAAGAGTGAACACTGAAGCTTTCTTT.